Each of the 31 T cell receptor beta chains below was sequenced from the same sample in a study of blood T cell repertoires in COVID-19. The method was immunoSEQ multiplex PCR; TCRdb's version includes in-frame clones alone and lacks a portion of them. The data contain some 110,000 clones, approximately 80% of them seen just once; the ten biggest clones take up 0.83%. Material for sequencing was peripheral blood. These receptors originate from a woman in her seventies with acute or convalescent COVID-19.

The genes are TRBV9 and TRBJ2-7; D remains unclear. The CDR3 length is 14 residues. CDR1 SGDLS and CDR2 YYNGEE come from the germline V gene. V lost 4 bases and J 0 bases, leaving 11 bases between the germline ends. The DNA for the CDR3 is TGTGCCAGCAGCCCCCGAGGATACTCCTACGAGCAGTACTTC. It codes for CASSPRGYSYEQYF. The complete variable domain, with remaining parts taken from reference TRBV9 and TRBJ2-7, reads DSGVTQTPKHLITATGQRVTLRCSPRSGDLSVYWYQQSLDQGLQFLIQYYNGEERAKGNILERFSAQQFPDLHSELNLSSLELGDSALYFCASSPRGYSYEQYFGPGTRLTVT.

This clone was found once. The rearrangement uses TRBV3-1 (or the pseudogene TRBV3-2) and TRBJ1-1; D is ambiguous. Germline V gene sequence: CDR1 LGHDT, CDR2 YNNKEL (reference sequence). This CDR3 is 12 amino acids long. V gave up 0 bases and J gave up 10 bases, with 9 bases separating them. CDR3 region: CASSQDYQRAFF. CDR3 DNA sequence: TGTGCCAGCAGCCAAGATTACCAGCGAGCTTTCTTT.

This clone was counted between two and nine times. The V gene is TRBV6-5, the J gene TRBJ1-4, with D possibly being TRBD1 (5 bases). The CDR3 has 14 residues. V was cut by 1 base and J by 7 bases, with 10 bases left in between. In germline, CDR1 is MNHEY, CDR2 SVGAGI. The CDR3 reads CASSYLGPSEKLFF. CDR3 DNA: TGTGCCAGCAGTTACTTGGGGCCTAGTGAAAAACTGTTTTTT.

This clone was recorded a few times. The chain joins TRBV27 to TRBJ1-2, with TRBD1 matching 8 bases. The trim removed 7 bases at V and 2 bases at J, leaving 9 bases unmatched. Germline V lookup: CDR1 MNHEY, CDR2 SMNVEV (reference sequence). The CDR3 length is 15 residues. The CDR3 nucleotides are TGTGCCAGCATTGGGAGGAACAGGGGGAACTATGGCTACACCTTC. Translation: CASIGRNRGNYGYTF.

The chain is built from TRBV5-4 and TRBJ2-5; D ambiguous. The CDR3 extends over 14 amino acids. V lost 4 bases, J lost 2 bases, and 12 bases lay in between. CDR1 and CDR2 (germline): SGHNT, YYREEE (reference sequence). The CDR3 DNA reads as TGTGCCAGCAGCACCGGATTCGGGCAAGAGACCCAGTACTTC. Protein: CASSTGFGQETQYF.

This chain links TRBV18 with TRBJ1-2; 9 positions agree with TRBD1. With 3 bases clipped from V and 4 bases from J, the junction kept 3 bases outside the gene matches. This CDR3 has 14 amino acids. CDR1 is KGHSH, CDR2 LQKENI, per germline. In nucleotides, the CDR3 is TGTGCCAGCTCACCGGGGACAGGGAGCTATGGCTACACCTTC. Translation: CASSPGTGSYGYTF.

The chain couples TRBV2 to TRBJ1-5, with D unresolved. V was clipped by 2 bases and J by 3 bases, with 11 bases between them. CDR3 size: 15 residues. Per germline, CDR1 SNHLY and CDR2 FYNNEI. The CDR3 nucleotides are TGTGCCAGCAGTGAACTCTGGGGAGACAATCAGCCCCAGCATTTT. Protein sequence: CASSELWGDNQPQHF.

CDR3 bases: TGTGCCAGCAGCCTCGGGGGGACTAAAGAGGATACGCAGTATTTT. This sequence encodes CASSLGGTKEDTQYF. This chain connects TRBV4-2 to TRBJ2-3; 7 bases agree with TRBD2. The CDR3 covers 15 residues. The germline CDR1 and CDR2 sequences are LGHNA and YNFKEQ. Trimming cost V 4 bases and J 6 bases; bases outside gene matches: 10.

This chain links TRBV24-1 with TRBJ2-2; D perhaps matches TRBD2 (5 bases). CDR3 length equals 12 residues. Trimming removed 9 bases at V and 2 bases at J, with 6 bases between. CDR1 is KGHDR and CDR2 is SFDVKD in the germline V gene. CDR3 DNA: TGTGCCACCGAGGGAAACACCGGGGAGCTGTTTTTT. Translation: CATEGNTGELFF.

The V and J genes are TRBV6-1 and TRBJ2-2, with 7 bases that match TRBD1. V lost 4 bases to trimming and J lost 1 base; unmatched junction nucleotides: 6. Germline assignment: CDR1 MNHNS and CDR2 SASEGT. This CDR3 is 16 amino acids long. CDR3 nucleotides: TGTGCCAGCAGTGTTGCCCCAGGGGGGAACACCGGGGAGCTGTTTTTT. It encodes CASSVAPGGNTGELFF.

This clone occurred once. The CDR3 nucleotides are TGTGCTAGTTCCTGGGCTAACGAAGACACCGGGGAGCTGTTTTTT. Amino acids: CASSWANEDTGELFF. The chain uses TRBV12-5 and TRBJ2-2; no definite D call. CDR3 length: 15 residues. V lost 8 bases to trimming and J lost 3 bases, with 16 bases between them. Germline V lookup: CDR1 LGHNT, CDR2 FRNRAP.

As for this clone: The sample carries other DNA sequences with the same CDR3. The rearrangement uses TRBV10-3 and TRBJ1-2, with D possibly matching TRBD1 (6 bases). The CDR3 extends over 13 amino acids. Deletions cut 8 bases from V and 4 bases from J, with 14 bases between. Germline CDR1 reads ENHRY; CDR2 reads SYGVKD. The chain's CDR3 is CAIGGQMGYGYTF. CDR3 nucleotides: TGTGCCATCGGGGGCCAAATGGGCTATGGCTACACCTTC.

The genes are TRBV5-1 and TRBJ2-3, with D possibly being TRBD2 (5 bases). CDR3 length: 14 residues. In germline, CDR1 is SGHRS, CDR2 YFSETQ. The V end was cut by 4 bases, the J end by 0 bases, with 9 bases between. As DNA, the CDR3 is TGCGCCAGCAGCATACGGACTAGCACAGATACGCAGTATTTT. The encoded protein is CASSIRTSTDTQYF.

The rearrangement joins TRBV9 to TRBJ2-2; 7 nucleotides match TRBD2. The CDR3 extends over 17 amino acids. CDR1 and CDR2 (germline): SGDLS, YYNGEE. V lost 0 bases to trimming and J lost 6 bases; unmatched junction nucleotides: 11. The CDR3 bases are TGTGCCAGCAGCGTAGGCTCCCCGGGGGGATGGGCCGGGGAGCTGTTTTTT. It codes for CASSVGSPGGWAGELFF.

V gene TRBV11-2 combines with J gene TRBJ2-5; D unresolved. V lost 4 bases to trimming and J lost 0 bases, with 3 bases between them. The CDR3 totals 12 residues. CDR1 is SGHAT, CDR2 FQNNGV, per germline. The CDR3 protein is CASSSNQETQYF. The CDR3 nucleotides are TGTGCCAGCAGCTCCAACCAAGAGACCCAGTACTTC.

This clone was detected only once. The genes are TRBV7-2 and TRBJ2-3, with 13 positions matching TRBD2. Germline V gives CDR1 SGHTA, CDR2 FQGNSA. CDR3 size: 16 residues. Trimming removed 3 bases from V and 3 bases from J; junction bases left unmatched: 3. The CDR3 DNA follows: TGTGCCAGCAGCTTTACTAGCGGGGGGGGTACAGATACGCAGTATTTT. Translated, it gives CASSFTSGGGTDTQYF.

The genes are TRBV19 and TRBJ1-2; 9 nucleotides match TRBD1. Per the germline V gene, CDR1 is LNHDA and CDR2 is SQIVND (reference sequence). There are 14 residues in the CDR3. J gave up 6 bases and V 3 bases, and 5 bases lay outside the gene matches. The CDR3 nucleotides read TGTGCCAGTAGTATCGGGGACAGGGTACATGGCTACACCTTC. Translating it yields CASSIGDRVHGYTF. The full variable domain, its missing parts supplied by reference TRBV19 and TRBJ1-2, is DGGITQSPKYLFRKEGQNVTLSCEQNLNHDAMYWYRQDPGQGLRLIYYSQIVNDFQKGDIAEGYSVSREKKESFPLTVTSAQKNPTAFYLCASSIGDRVHGYTFGSGTRLTVV.

This chain links TRBV10-3 with TRBJ2-7; 7 nucleotides agree with TRBD2. The CDR3 is 15 residues long. Germline trimming cut 2 bases from V and 1 base from J; bases unmatched to any gene: 5. Germline V gives CDR1 ENHRY, CDR2 SYGVKD. The CDR3 spells CAISEAASGSYEQYF. The CDR3 DNA reads as TGTGCCATCAGTGAGGCCGCTAGCGGATCCTACGAGCAGTACTTC.

The chain employs TRBV5-1 and TRBJ2-7; D is possibly TRBD1 (7 bases). The germline CDR1 and CDR2 sequences are SGHRS and YFSETQ. The germline V and J ends were trimmed by 4 bases and 3 bases, with 14 bases remaining between them. The CDR3 has 14 residues. The CDR3 sequence: CASSIGGQNYEQYF. The CDR3 coding sequence is TGCGCCAGCAGCATCGGGGGACAGAACTACGAGCAGTACTTC.

The V call is TRBV27, the J call TRBJ2-1; tentative D call: TRBD2 (5 bases). This CDR3 is 15 amino acids long. Between the trimmed V and J ends, which lost 2 bases and 11 bases, there was a span of 19 bases. CDR1 and CDR2 from the germline V gene are MNHEY and SMNVEV (reference sequence). CDR3: CASSLEAGPEFKQFF. The CDR3 bases are TGTGCCAGCAGTTTAGAGGCGGGCCCTGAGTTCAAGCAGTTCTTC.

V is TRBV6-5 and J is TRBJ2-7, with TRBD2 identical over 9 bases. Trimming at V came to 3 bases and at J to 12 bases, leaving 9 bases not matched to a gene. Germline V gene data show CDR1 as MNHEY and CDR2 as SVGAGI. There are 13 residues in the CDR3. The CDR3: CASSYTTGTSMYF. The CDR3 DNA reads as TGTGCCAGCAGTTATACTACCGGGACTAGCATGTACTTC.

This clone occurred a few times. The J gene is TRBJ2-5, the V gene TRBV10-1; no firm D call. Germline V gene data show CDR1 as WNHNN and CDR2 as SYGVQD (reference sequence). This CDR3 comprises 14 residues. The germline V and J ends were trimmed by 3 bases and 2 bases, with 10 bases remaining between them. This CDR3 reads CASSDVDTQETQYF. The CDR3 region has the DNA TGCGCCAGCAGTGATGTTGATACACAAGAGACCCAGTACTTC.

The chain uses TRBV27 and TRBJ2-7, with D tentatively TRBD2 (6 bases). CDR1 is MNHEY, CDR2 SMNVEV, per germline (reference sequence). CDR3 size: 14 residues. Trimming removed 4 bases from V and 2 bases from J, with 12 bases in between. Here the CDR3 DNA reads TGTGCCAGCAGTTCCGGGAGCCTTCCCTACGAGCAGTACTTC. It translates to CASSSGSLPYEQYF.

This clone was recorded a few times. This chain uses TRBV24-1 with TRBJ1-5; no clear D. Germline V gene sequence: CDR1 KGHDR, CDR2 SFDVKD. The CDR3 is made up of 13 amino acids. V was shortened by 1 base and J by 6 bases, with 6 bases between the two germline ends. The CDR3 here is CATSDFGSQPQHF. For the CDR3, the DNA is TGTGCCACCAGTGATTTCGGGAGTCAGCCCCAGCATTTT.

This chain uses TRBV3-1 (or the pseudogene TRBV3-2) with TRBJ2-2; TRBD1 is a possible D gene (5 bases). Trimming pared 8 bases from V and 2 bases from J, leaving 12 bases between. Per the germline V gene, CDR1 is LGHDT and CDR2 is YNNKEL (reference sequence). The CDR3 sequence is 14 residues long. The CDR3 here is CASARGLNTGELFF. In DNA, the CDR3 is TGTGCCAGCGCAAGGGGCCTTAACACCGGGGAGCTGTTTTTT.

The J gene is TRBJ1-5, the V gene TRBV6-1; D is unclear. The CDR3 has 15 residues. The germline CDR1 and CDR2 sequences are MNHNS and SASEGT. V was cut by 2 bases and J by 2 bases, with 10 bases left in between. In nucleotides, the CDR3 is TGTGCCAGCAGTGAACAAAAGGCGGGCAATCAGCCCCAGCATTTT. Protein: CASSEQKAGNQPQHF.

CDR3 residues: CAWSGGLAKNIQYF. DNA of the CDR3: TGTGCCTGGAGCGGGGGACTAGCCAAAAACATTCAGTACTTC. The chain joins TRBV30 to TRBJ2-4, with D tentatively TRBD2 (6 bases). The CDR3 totals 14 residues. Looked up from germline, CDR1 is GTSNPN and CDR2 is SVGIG (reference sequence). V lost 3 bases, J lost 0 bases, and 9 bases lay in between.

The chain has TRBV7-9 and TRBJ1-6, with D perhaps TRBD1 (5 bases). Trimming stripped 5 bases from V and 7 bases from J, with 12 bases between. Germline V CDR1 and CDR2: SEHNR, FQNEAQ (reference sequence). The length of the CDR3 is 14 residues. Here the CDR3 reads CASSPGGGNSPLHF. The CDR3 DNA reads as TGTGCCAGCAGCCCCGGGGGGGGGAATTCACCCCTCCACTTT.

The chain recombines TRBV27 with TRBJ2-7, with D possibly matching TRBD2 (5 bases). The length of the CDR3 is 15 residues. Trimming cost V 8 bases and J 4 bases, with 21 bases left between them. Germline CDR1 reads MNHEY; CDR2 reads SMNVEV (reference sequence). The CDR3: CASPPRTHGKYEQYF. The CDR3 DNA is TGTGCCAGCCCCCCCCGGACGCACGGGAAGTACGAGCAGTACTTC.

This chain connects TRBV4-1 to TRBJ1-5, with 10 bases aligning to TRBD1. This CDR3 has 15 residues. CDR1 MGHRA and CDR2 YSYEKL come from the germline V gene. V lost 4 bases to trimming and J lost 1 base; unmatched junction nucleotides: 1. For the CDR3, the DNA is TGCGCCAGCAGCCGGACAGGGGGAAGCAATCAGCCCCAGCATTTT. Amino acids: CASSRTGGSNQPQHF.

The J gene is TRBJ2-7, the V gene TRBV6-5, with TRBD1 matching over 8 bases. V dropped 5 bases and J dropped 6; count of bases not matched to a gene: 3. The CDR3 length is 12 residues. The germline V gene has CDR1 MNHEY and CDR2 SVGAGI. The CDR3 loop is CASSQTGAEQYF. Written as DNA, the CDR3 is TGTGCCAGCAGTCAGACAGGGGCCGAGCAGTACTTC.